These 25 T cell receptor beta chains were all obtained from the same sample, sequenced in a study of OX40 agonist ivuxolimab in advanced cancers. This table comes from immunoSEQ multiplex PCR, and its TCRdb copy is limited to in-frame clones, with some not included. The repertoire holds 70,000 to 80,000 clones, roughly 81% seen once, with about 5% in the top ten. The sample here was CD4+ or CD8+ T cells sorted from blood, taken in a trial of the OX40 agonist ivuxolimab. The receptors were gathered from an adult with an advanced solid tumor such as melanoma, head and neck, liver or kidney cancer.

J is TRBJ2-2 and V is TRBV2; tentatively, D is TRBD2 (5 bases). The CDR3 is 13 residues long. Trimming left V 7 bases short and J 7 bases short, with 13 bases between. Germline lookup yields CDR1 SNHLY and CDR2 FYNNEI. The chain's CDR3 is CASTILEGGELFF. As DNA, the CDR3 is TGTGCCAGCACTATACTCGAGGGCGGGGAGCTGTTTTTT.

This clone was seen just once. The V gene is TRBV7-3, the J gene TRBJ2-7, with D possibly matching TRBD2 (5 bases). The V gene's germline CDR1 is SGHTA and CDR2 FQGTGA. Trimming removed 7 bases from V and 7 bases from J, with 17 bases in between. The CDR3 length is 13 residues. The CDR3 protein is CASTPGVREEQYF. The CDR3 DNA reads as TGTGCCAGCACCCCAGGTGTTCGGGAAGAGCAGTACTTC.

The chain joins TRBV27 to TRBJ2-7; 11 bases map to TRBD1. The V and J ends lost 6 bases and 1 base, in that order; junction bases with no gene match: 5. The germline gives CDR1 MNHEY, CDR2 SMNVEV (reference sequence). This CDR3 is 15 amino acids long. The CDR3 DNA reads TGTGCCAGCAGACCCGGACAGGGGGCTTCCTACGAGCAGTACTTC. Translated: CASRPGQGASYEQYF.

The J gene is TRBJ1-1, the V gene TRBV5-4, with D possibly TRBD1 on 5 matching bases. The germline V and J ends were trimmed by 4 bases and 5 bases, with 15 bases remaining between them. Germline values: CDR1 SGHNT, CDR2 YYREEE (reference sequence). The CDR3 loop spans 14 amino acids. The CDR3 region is CASSQGGARTEAFF. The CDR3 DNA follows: TGTGCCAGCAGCCAAGGTGGGGCGCGGACTGAAGCTTTCTTT. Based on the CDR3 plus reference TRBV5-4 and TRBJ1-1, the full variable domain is ETGVTQSPTHLIKTRGQQVTLRCSSQSGHNTVSWYQQALGQGPQFIFQYYREEENGRGNFPPRFSGLQFPNYSSELNVNALELDDSALYLCASSQGGARTEAFFGQGTRLTVV.

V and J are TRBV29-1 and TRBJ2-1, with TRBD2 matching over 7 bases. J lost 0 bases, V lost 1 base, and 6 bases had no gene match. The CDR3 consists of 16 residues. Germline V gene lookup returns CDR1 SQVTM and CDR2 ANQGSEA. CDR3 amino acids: CSVEGGEGISYNEQFF. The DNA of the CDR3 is TGCAGCGTTGAAGGAGGGGAGGGGATCTCCTACAATGAGCAGTTCTTC.

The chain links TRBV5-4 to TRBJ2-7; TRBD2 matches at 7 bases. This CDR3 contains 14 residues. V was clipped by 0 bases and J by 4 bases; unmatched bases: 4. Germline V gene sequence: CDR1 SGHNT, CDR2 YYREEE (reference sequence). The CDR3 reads CASSLAGGRYEQYF. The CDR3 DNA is TGTGCCAGCAGCTTGGCGGGGGGAAGGTACGAGCAGTACTTC.

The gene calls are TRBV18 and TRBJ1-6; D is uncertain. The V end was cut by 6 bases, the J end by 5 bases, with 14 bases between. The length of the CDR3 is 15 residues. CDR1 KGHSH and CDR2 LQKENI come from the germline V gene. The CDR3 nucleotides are TGTGCCAGCTCGCCTCAAGATCTAAATAATTCACCCCTCCACTTT. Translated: CASSPQDLNNSPLHF.

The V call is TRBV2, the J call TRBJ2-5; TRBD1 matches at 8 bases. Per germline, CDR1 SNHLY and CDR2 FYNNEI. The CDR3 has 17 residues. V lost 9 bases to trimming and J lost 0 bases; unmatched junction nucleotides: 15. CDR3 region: CASSLILQGGNQETQYF. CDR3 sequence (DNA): TGTGCCAGTAGTTTAATATTACAGGGGGGCAACCAAGAGACCCAGTACTTC.

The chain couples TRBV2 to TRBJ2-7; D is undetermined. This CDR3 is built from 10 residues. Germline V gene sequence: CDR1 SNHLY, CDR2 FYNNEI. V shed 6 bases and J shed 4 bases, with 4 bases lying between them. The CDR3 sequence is CASRRYEQYF. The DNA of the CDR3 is TGTGCCAGCAGGCGGTACGAGCAGTACTTC.

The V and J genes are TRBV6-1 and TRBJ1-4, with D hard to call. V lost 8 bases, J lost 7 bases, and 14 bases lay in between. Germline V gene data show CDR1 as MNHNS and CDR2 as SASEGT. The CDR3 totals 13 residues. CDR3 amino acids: CASGKGTAEKLFF. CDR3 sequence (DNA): TGTGCCAGCGGAAAGGGTACGGCTGAAAAACTGTTTTTT.

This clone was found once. CDR3: CASSYSILTAVYGYTF. CDR3 DNA: TGTGCCAGCAGTTACTCGATACTGACAGCTGTCTATGGCTACACCTTC. The chain carries TRBV6-5 and TRBJ1-2; D perhaps matches TRBD1 (5 bases). CDR1 MNHEY and CDR2 SVGAGI come from the germline V gene. The CDR3 spans 16 residues. Between the trimmed V and J ends, which lost 0 bases and 4 bases, there was a span of 15 bases.

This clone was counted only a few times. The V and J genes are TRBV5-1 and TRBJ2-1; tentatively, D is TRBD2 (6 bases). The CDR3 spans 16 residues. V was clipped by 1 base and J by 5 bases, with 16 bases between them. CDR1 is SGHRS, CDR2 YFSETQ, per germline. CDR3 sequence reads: CASSLLLAGFDNEQFF. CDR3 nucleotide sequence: TGCGCCAGCAGCTTGTTACTAGCCGGATTCGACAATGAGCAGTTCTTC.

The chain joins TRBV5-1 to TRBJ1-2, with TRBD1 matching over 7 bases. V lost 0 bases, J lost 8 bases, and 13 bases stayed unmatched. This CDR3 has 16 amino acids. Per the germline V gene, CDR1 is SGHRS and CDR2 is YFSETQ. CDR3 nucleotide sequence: TGCGCCAGCAGCTTGGGGGGTAGTGGACAGGTTGGCGGCTACACCTTC. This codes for CASSLGGSGQVGGYTF. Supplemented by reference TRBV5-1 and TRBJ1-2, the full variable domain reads KAGVTQTPRYLIKTRGQQVTLSCSPISGHRSVSWYQQTPGQGLQFLFEYFSETQRNKGNFPGRFSGRQFSNSRSEMNVSTLELGDSALYLCASSLGGSGQVGGYTFGSGTRLTVV.

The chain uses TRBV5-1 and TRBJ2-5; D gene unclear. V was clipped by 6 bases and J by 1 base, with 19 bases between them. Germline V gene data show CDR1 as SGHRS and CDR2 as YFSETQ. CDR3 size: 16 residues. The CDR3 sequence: CASTEMQVASQETQYF. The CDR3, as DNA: TGCGCCAGCACGGAAATGCAGGTCGCTAGCCAAGAGACCCAGTACTTC.

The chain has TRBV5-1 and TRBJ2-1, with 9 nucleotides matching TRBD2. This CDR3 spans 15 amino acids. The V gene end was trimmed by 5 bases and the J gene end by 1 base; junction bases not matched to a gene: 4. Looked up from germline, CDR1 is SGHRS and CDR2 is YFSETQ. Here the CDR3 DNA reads TGCGCCAGCAGGGCGGGGGGGCTGTCCTACAATGAGCAGTTCTTC. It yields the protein CASRAGGLSYNEQFF.

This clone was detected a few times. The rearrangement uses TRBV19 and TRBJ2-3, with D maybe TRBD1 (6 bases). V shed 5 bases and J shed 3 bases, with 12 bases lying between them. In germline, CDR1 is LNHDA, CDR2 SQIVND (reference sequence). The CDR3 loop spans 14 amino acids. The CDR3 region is CASSVLQGTDTQYF. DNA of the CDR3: TGTGCCAGTAGTGTACTACAGGGAACAGATACGCAGTATTTT.

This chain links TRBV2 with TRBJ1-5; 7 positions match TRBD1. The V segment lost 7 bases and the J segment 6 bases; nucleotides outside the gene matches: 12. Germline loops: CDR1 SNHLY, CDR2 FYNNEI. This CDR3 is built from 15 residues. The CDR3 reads CASNNDRAPSQPQHF. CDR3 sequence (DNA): TGTGCCAGCAACAACGACAGGGCCCCGAGTCAGCCCCAGCATTTT. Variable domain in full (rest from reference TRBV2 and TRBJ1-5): EPEVTQTPSHQVTQMGQEVILRCVPISNHLYFYWYRQILGQKVEFLVSFYNNEISEKSEIFDDQFSVERPDGSNFTLKIRSTKLEDSAMYFCASNNDRAPSQPQHFGDGTRLSIL.

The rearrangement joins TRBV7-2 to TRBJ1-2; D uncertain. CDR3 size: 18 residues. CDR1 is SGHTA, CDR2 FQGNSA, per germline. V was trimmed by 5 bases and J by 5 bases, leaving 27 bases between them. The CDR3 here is CASSPAGGGLNEGYGYTF. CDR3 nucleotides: TGTGCCAGCAGCCCAGCCGGCGGCGGACTGAACGAAGGGTATGGCTACACCTTC.

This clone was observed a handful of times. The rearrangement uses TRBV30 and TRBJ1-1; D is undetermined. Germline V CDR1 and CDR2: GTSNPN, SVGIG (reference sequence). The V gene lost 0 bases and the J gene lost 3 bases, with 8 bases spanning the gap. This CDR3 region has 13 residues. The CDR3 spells CAWSVSSYTEAFF. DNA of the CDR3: TGTGCCTGGAGTGTGAGCAGTTACACTGAAGCTTTCTTT.

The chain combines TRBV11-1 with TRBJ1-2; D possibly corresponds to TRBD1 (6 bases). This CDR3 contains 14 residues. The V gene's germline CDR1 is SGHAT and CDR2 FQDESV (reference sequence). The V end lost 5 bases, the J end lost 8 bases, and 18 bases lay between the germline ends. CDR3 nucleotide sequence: TGTGCCAGCAGCACTCAACAGGGATTTCGCGGCTACACCTTC. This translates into CASSTQQGFRGYTF.

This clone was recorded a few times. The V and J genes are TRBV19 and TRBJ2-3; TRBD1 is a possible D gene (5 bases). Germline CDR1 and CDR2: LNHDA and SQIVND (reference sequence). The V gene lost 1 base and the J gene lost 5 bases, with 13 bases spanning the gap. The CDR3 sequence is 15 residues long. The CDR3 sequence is CASSIVPREGDTQYF. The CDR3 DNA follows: TGTGCCAGTAGTATAGTGCCCAGGGAAGGAGATACGCAGTATTTT.

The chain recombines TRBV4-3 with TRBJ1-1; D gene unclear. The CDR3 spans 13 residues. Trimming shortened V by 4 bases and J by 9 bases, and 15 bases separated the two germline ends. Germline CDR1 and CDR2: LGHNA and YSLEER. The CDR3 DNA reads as TGCGCCAGCAGCCTCTCGTCACAGCAACAAGCTTTCTTT. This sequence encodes CASSLSSQQQAFF.

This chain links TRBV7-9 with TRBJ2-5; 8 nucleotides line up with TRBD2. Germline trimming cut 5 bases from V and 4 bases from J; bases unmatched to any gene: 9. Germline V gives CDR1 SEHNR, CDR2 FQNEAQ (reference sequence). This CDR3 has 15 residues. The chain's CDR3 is CASSPGGPLGETQYF. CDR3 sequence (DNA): TGTGCCAGCAGCCCGGGAGGGCCTTTGGGAGAGACCCAGTACTTC.

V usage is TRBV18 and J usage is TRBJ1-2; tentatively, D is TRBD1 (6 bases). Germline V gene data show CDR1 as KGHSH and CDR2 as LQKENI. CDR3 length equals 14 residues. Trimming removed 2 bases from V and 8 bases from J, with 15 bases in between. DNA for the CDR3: TGTGCCAGCTCACCAGCACAGGGTTTATTCGGCTACACCTTC. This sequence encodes CASSPAQGLFGYTF.

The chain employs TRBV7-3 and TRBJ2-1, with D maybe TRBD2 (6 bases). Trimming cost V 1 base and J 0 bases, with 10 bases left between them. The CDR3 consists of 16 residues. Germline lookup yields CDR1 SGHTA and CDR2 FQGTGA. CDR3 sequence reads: CASSLNGRSSYNEQFF. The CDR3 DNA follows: TGTGCCAGCAGCTTAAACGGGAGAAGCTCCTACAATGAGCAGTTCTTC.